Each of the 14 T cell receptor beta chains below was sequenced from the same sample in a study of shared clonotypes between healthy human individuals. Sequenced by immunoSEQ multiplex PCR; TCRdb stores in-frame clones only, minus some. The sample has 450,000 to 500,000 clones, approximately 82% seen once. The specimen sequenced was PBMCs. The receptors were gathered from a woman between 40 and 55 years old in good health. Some clones in this sample may be carry-over from other donors' samples.

DNA for the CDR3: TGTGCCAGCAGTCCCACAGATACGCAGTATTTT. Protein product: CASSPTDTQYF. The chain is built from TRBV2 and TRBJ2-3; D remains ambiguous. This CDR3 has 11 residues. V lost 5 bases and J lost 2, with 2 bases in between. Germline values: CDR1 SNHLY, CDR2 FYNNEI.

This clone appeared once. V usage is TRBV27 and J usage is TRBJ1-1; tentatively, D is TRBD1 (6 bases). Trimming took 0 bases from V and 3 from J, leaving 17 bases between them. CDR1 is MNHEY and CDR2 is SMNVEV in the germline V gene (reference sequence). The length of the CDR3 is 17 residues. The CDR3 loop is CASSLSWGPTADTEAFF. The CDR3 coding sequence is TGTGCCAGCAGTTTATCGTGGGGGCCCACCGCGGACACTGAAGCTTTCTTT.

The V gene is TRBV30, the J gene TRBJ2-7; D unclear. Trimming pared 4 bases from V and 5 bases from J, leaving 6 bases between. Germline CDR1 reads GTSNPN; CDR2 reads SVGIG (reference sequence). CDR3 length: 10 amino acids. CDR3 loop: CAWKNNEQYF. The CDR3 region has the DNA TGTGCCTGGAAAAACAACGAGCAGTACTTC.

This clone was seen a handful of times. The chain is built from TRBV7-9 and TRBJ2-5; 14 bases line up with TRBD2. The DNA end favors TRBJ2-7, so the J call may be wrong. Per the germline V gene, CDR1 is SEHNR and CDR2 is FQNEAQ (reference sequence). The CDR3 length is 16 residues. CDR3 coding DNA: TGTGCCAGCAGTCGTCCCGGGACTAGCGGGAGTACCGAGCAGTACTTC. Protein product: CASSRPGTSGSTEQYF.

The chain recombines TRBV6-1 with TRBJ1-3, with D maybe TRBD1 (5 bases). V lost 2 bases, J lost 0 bases, and 11 bases lay in between. The CDR3 totals 16 residues. CDR1 is MNHNS, CDR2 SASEGT, per germline. DNA for the CDR3: TGTGCCAGCAGTGAATTTGCTGGGGGCTCTGGAAACACCATATATTTT. It is translated as CASSEFAGGSGNTIYF.

In the case of this clone: One end of the junction fails to match germline, which may point to a read error. This rearrangement joins TRBV9 to TRBJ2-3; D may be TRBD1 (5 bases). The CDR3 runs to 16 residues. The germline V gene has CDR1 SGDLS and CDR2 YYNGEE. The CDR3 is CASSPLGSPATGTQYF. CDR3 DNA sequence: TGTGCCAGCAGCCCTCTAGGTTCCCCCGCCACAGGTACGCAGTATTTT.

This chain connects TRBV5-1 to TRBJ2-7; TRBD2 matches at 9 bases. The trim removed 0 bases at V and 2 bases at J, leaving 3 bases unmatched. Germline loops: CDR1 SGHRS, CDR2 YFSETQ. There are 15 residues in the CDR3. CDR3 in DNA: TGCGCCAGCAGCTTGGTTCTAGCGGGACCCTACGAGCAGTACTTC. Translating gives CASSLVLAGPYEQYF.

This clone was detected a few times. This rearrangement joins TRBV7-2 to TRBJ1-6; D ambiguous. The V end lost 5 bases, the J end lost 6 bases, and 14 bases lay between the germline ends. CDR3 size: 15 residues. CDR1 and CDR2 from the germline V gene are SGHTA and FQGNSA. CDR3 DNA: TGTGCCAGCAGCCTTCCCCGACGGGGTAATTCACCCCTCCACTTT. It encodes CASSLPRRGNSPLHF. The entire variable domain, with the rest obtained from reference TRBV7-2 and TRBJ1-6, is as follows: GAGVSQSPSNKVTEKGKDVELRCDPISGHTALYWYRQSLGQGLEFLIYFQGNSAPDKSGLPSDRFSAERTGGSVSTLTIQRTQQEDSAVYLCASSLPRRGNSPLHFGNGTRLTVT.

The table lists this clone with a count of one. The rearrangement links TRBV7-2 to TRBJ2-7; D is unclear. Trimming shortened V by 1 base and J by 2 bases, and 9 bases separated the two germline ends. Germline-derived CDR1 and CDR2 are SGHTA and FQGNSA. This CDR3 has 14 residues. The CDR3: CASSLDGNPYEQYF. The CDR3 bases are TGTGCCAGCAGCTTAGATGGCAACCCCTACGAGCAGTACTTC.

A remark on this clone: One base away lies a much larger clone, so this may be a sequencing read error. This chain uses TRBV7-2 with TRBJ2-5; D is perhaps TRBD1 or TRBD2 (6 bases each). CDR1 is SGHTA, CDR2 FQGNSA, per germline. The ends were cut back, 7 bases at V and 5 bases at J, with 23 bases in the middle. This CDR3 spans 16 amino acids. The CDR3 sequence is CASNSAGWGARETQYF. The CDR3 coding sequence is TGTGCCAGCAACTCCGCGGGATGGGGGGCCCGGGAGACCCAGTACTTC.

The rearrangement uses TRBV19 and TRBJ1-2; 8 nucleotides line up with TRBD1. Trimming cost V 4 bases and J 2 bases; bases outside gene matches: 3. This CDR3 contains 14 residues. The V gene's germline CDR1 is LNHDA and CDR2 SQIVND (reference sequence). The CDR3 region has the DNA TGTGCCAGTAGTAACAGGGGGAGAAACTATGGCTACACCTTC. As protein: CASSNRGRNYGYTF.

The chain combines TRBV7-8 with TRBJ2-5; D is tentatively TRBD1 or TRBD2 (7 bases each). Germline lookup yields CDR1 SGHVS and CDR2 FQNEAQ. The V and J ends lost 3 bases and 1 base respectively, with 18 bases between them. CDR3 length: 17 residues. The CDR3 here is CASSFGRTGPSQETQYF. CDR3 bases: TGTGCCAGCAGCTTCGGGAGGACAGGACCATCCCAAGAGACCCAGTACTTC.

CDR3 sequence: CSARVADNEQFF. The CDR3 DNA reads as TGCAGCGCCCGGGTGGCGGACAATGAGCAGTTCTTC. The chain joins TRBV29-1 to TRBJ2-1, with D unresolved. Germline CDR1 and CDR2: SQVTM and ANQGSEA. CDR3 size: 12 residues. The V end was cut by 7 bases, the J end by 5 bases, with 12 bases between.

The sample holds one count of this clone. The J gene is TRBJ1-3, the V gene TRBV7-6, with 7 bases identical to TRBD1. The ends lost 5 bases at V and 1 base at J; junction bases unmatched: 8. CDR1 is SGHVS, CDR2 FNYEAQ, per germline. The CDR3 totals 16 residues. Here the CDR3 DNA reads TGTGCCAGCAGCCAGGGTCCAGGGGGATCTGGAAACACCATATATTTT. Its protein product is CASSQGPGGSGNTIYF.